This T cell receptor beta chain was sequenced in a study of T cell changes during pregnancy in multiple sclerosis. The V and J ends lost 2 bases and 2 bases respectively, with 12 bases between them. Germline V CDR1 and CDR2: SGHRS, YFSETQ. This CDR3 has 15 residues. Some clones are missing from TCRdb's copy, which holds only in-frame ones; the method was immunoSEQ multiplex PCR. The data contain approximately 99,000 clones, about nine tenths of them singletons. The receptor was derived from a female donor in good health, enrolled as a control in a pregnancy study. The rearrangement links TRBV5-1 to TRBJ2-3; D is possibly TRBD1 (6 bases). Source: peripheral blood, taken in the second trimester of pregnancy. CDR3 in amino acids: CASSFEGHHTDTQYF. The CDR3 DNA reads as TGCGCCAGCAGCTTTGAGGGACACCACACAGATACGCAGTATTTT.